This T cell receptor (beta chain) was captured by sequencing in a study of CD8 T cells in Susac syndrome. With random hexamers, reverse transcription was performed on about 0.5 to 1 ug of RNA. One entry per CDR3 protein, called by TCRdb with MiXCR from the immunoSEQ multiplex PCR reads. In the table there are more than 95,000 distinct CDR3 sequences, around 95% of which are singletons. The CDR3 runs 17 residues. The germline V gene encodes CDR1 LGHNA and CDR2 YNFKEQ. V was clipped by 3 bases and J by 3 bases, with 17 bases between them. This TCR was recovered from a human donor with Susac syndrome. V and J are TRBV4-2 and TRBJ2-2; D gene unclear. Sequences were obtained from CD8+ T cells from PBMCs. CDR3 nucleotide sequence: TGTGCCAGCAGCCAGGCCCCGGAGACCCCCCACACCGGGGAGCTGTTTTTT. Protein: CASSQAPETPHTGELFF.